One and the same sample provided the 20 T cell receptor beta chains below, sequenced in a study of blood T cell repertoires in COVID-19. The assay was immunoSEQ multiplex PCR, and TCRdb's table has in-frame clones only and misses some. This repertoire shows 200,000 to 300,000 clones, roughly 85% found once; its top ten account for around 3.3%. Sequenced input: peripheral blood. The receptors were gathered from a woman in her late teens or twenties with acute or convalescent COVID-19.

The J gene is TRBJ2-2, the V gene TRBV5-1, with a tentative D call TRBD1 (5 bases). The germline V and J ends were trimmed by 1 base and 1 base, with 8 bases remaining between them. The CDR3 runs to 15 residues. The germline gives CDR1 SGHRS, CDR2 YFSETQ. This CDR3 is CASSLPGWNTGELFF. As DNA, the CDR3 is TGCGCCAGCAGCTTGCCAGGGTGGAACACCGGGGAGCTGTTTTTT. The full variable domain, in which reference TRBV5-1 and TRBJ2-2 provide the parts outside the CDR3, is KAGVTQTPRYLIKTRGQQVTLSCSPISGHRSVSWYQQTPGQGLQFLFEYFSETQRNKGNFPGRFSGRQFSNSRSEMNVSTLELGDSALYLCASSLPGWNTGELFFGEGSRLTVL.

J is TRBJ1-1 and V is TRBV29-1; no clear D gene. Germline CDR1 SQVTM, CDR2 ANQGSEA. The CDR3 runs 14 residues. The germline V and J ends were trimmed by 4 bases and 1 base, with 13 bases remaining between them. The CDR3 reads CSVVYGSTNTEAFF. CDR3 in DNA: TGCAGCGTTGTATACGGGTCAACGAACACTGAAGCTTTCTTT.

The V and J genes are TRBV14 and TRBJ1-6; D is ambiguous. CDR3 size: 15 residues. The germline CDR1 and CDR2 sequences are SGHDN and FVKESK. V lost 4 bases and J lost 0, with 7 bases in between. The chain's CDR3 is CASSPGSSYNSPLHF. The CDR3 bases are TGTGCCAGCAGCCCCGGGAGCTCCTATAATTCACCCCTCCACTTT.

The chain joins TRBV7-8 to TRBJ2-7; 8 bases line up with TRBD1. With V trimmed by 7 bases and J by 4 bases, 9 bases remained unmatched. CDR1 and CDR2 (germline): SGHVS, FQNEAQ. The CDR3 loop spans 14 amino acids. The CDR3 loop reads CASTESGGRYEQYF. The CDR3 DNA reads TGTGCCAGCACCGAATCAGGGGGCAGGTACGAGCAGTACTTC.

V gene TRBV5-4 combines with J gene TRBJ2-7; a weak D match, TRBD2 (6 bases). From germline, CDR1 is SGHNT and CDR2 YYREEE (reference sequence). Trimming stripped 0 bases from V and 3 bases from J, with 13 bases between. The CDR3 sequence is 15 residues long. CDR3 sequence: CASSLAPGLNYEQYF. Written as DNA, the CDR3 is TGTGCCAGCAGCTTGGCCCCGGGACTGAACTACGAGCAGTACTTC.

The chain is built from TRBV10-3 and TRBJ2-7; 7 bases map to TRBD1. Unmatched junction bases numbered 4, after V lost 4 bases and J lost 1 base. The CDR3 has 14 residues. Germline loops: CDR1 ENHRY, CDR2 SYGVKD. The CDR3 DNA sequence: TGTGCCATCAGTGGGGCCAGGGGGTCCTACGAGCAGTACTTC. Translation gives CAISGARGSYEQYF.

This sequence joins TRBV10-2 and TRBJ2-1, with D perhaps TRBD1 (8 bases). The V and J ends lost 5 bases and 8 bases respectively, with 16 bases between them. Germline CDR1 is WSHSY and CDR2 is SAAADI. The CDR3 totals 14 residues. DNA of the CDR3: TGCGCCAGCAGTCACCACAGGGGGAGGGATGAGCAGTTCTTC. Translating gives CASSHHRGRDEQFF.

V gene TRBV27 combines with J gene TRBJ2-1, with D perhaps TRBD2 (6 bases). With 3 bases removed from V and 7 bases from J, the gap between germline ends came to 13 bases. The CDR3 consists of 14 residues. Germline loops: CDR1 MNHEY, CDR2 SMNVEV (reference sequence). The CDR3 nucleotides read TGTGCCAGCAGTTTTGGTCCTGCGGGGAATGAGCAGTTCTTC. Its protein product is CASSFGPAGNEQFF.

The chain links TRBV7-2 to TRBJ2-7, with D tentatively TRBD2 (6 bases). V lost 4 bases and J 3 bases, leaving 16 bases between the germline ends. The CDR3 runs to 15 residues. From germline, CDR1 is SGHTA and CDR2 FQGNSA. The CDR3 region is CASSSSASGFYEQYF. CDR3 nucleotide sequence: TGTGCCAGCAGCTCATCGGCCAGCGGGTTCTACGAGCAGTACTTC. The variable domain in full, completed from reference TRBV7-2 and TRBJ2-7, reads GAGVSQSPSNKVTEKGKDVELRCDPISGHTALYWYRQSLGQGLEFLIYFQGNSAPDKSGLPSDRFSAERTGGSVSTLTIQRTQQEDSAVYLCASSSSASGFYEQYFGPGTRLTVT.

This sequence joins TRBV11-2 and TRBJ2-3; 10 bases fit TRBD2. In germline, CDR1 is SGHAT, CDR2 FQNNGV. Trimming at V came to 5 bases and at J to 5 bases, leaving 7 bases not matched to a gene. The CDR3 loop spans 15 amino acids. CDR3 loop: CASSPLAGVEDTQYF. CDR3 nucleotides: TGTGCCAGCAGCCCCCTAGCGGGAGTGGAAGATACGCAGTATTTT.

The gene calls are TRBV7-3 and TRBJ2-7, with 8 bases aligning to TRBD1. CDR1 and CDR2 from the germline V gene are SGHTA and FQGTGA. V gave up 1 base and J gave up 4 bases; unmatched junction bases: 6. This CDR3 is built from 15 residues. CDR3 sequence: CASSLRARGPYEQYF. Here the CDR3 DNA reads TGTGCCAGCAGCTTAAGGGCCAGGGGGCCATACGAGCAGTACTTC. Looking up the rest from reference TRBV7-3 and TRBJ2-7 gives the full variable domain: GAGVSQTPSNKVTEKGKYVELRCDPISGHTALYWYRQSLGQGPEFLIYFQGTGAADDSGLPNDRFFAVRPEGSVSTLKIQRTERGDSAVYLCASSLRARGPYEQYFGPGTRLTVT.

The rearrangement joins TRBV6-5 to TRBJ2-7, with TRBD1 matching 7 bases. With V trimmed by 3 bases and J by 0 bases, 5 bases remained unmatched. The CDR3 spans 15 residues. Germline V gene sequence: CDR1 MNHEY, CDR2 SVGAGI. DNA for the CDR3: TGTGCCAGCAGTTATAAAACAGGGGCCTCCTACGAGCAGTACTTC. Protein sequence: CASSYKTGASYEQYF.

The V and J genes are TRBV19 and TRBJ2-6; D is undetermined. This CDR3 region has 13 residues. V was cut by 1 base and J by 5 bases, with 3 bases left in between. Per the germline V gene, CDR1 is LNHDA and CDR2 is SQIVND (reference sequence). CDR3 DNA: TGTGCCAGTAGTATAGCTCGGGCCAACGTCCTGACTTTC. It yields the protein CASSIARANVLTF.

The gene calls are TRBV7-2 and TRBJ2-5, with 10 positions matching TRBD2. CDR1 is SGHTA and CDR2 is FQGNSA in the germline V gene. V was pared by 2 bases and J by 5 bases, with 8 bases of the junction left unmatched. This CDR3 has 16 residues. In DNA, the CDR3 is TGTGCCAGCAGCTTACAGCCTAGCGGGAGCCAGGAGACCCAGTACTTC. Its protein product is CASSLQPSGSQETQYF.

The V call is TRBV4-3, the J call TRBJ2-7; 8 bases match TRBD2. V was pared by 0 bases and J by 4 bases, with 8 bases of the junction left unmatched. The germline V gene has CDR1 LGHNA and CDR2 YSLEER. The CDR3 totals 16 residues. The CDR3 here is CASSQDVGLAKYEQYF. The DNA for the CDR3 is TGCGCCAGCAGCCAAGACGTTGGACTAGCAAAGTACGAGCAGTACTTC.

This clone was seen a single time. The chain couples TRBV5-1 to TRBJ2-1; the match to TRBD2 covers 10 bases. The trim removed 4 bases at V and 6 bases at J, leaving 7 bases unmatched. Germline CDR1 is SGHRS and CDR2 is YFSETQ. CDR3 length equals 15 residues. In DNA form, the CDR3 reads TGCGCCAGCAGCCTACCTAGCGGGAGTACCAATGAGCAGTTCTTC. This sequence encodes CASSLPSGSTNEQFF.

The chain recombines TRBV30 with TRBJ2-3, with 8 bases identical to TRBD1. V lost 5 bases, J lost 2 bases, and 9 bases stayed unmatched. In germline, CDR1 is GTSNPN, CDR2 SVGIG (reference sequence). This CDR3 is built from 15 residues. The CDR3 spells CAWGSGTGSTDTQYF. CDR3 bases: TGTGCCTGGGGTTCCGGGACAGGATCCACAGATACGCAGTATTTT. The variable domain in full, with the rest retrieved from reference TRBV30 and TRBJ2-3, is SQTIHQWPATLVQPVGSPLSLECTVEGTSNPNLYWYRQAAGRGLQLLFYSVGIGQISSEVPQNLSASRPQDRQFILSSKKLLLSDSGFYLCAWGSGTGSTDTQYFGPGTRLTVL.

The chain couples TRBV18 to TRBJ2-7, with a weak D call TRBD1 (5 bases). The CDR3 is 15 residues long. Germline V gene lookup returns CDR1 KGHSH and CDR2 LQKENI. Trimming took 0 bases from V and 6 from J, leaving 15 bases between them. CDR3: CASSPPAPQGSEQYF. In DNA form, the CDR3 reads TGTGCCAGCTCACCACCGGCCCCTCAGGGTTCCGAGCAGTACTTC.

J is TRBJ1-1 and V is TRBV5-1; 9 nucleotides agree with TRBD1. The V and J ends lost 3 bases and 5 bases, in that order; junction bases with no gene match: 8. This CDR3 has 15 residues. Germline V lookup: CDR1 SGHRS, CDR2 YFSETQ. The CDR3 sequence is CASSSPDRGGTEAFF. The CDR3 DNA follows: TGCGCCAGCAGCTCGCCTGACAGGGGGGGGACTGAAGCTTTCTTT.

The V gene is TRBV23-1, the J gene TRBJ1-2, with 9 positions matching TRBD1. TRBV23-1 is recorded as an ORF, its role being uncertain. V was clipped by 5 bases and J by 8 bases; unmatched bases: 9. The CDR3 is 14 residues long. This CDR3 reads CASSYRDRAGGYTF. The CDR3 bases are TGCGCCAGCAGTTACCGGGACAGGGCGGGGGGCTACACCTTC.